This TCR beta chain was observed in a study of T-cell memory formation after mild COVID-19. The germline V gene encodes CDR1 KGHSH and CDR2 LQKENI. The CDR3 covers 12 residues. V was pared by 3 bases and J by 9 bases, with 8 bases between. This clonotype turned up a few times. From the 5' RACE reads, TCRdb called clonotypes with MiXCR, one entry per CDR3 protein. The sample records 250,000 to 350,000 distinct CDR3 sequences, 15% to 20% being singletons. Material: PBMCs or a T cell subset sorted from them (not recorded which). This chain uses TRBV18 with TRBJ2-2, with unresolved D. The receptor's source is a man younger than 35 who had mild COVID-19 (a few samples of this study predate the infection). Cell type and time point are not known. CDR3 amino acids: CASSPVGWELFF. CDR3 DNA sequence: TGTGCCAGCTCACCGGTCGGGTGGGAGCTGTTTTTT.